This passage covers 20 T cell receptor beta chains from one sample sequenced in a study of response to subunit inactivated influenza vaccine. TCRdb reanalysed the RT-PCR reads using MiXCR and keeps one entry per CDR3 protein. The data show approximately 170,000 distinct CDR3 sequences, roughly an eighth seen once. The starting material was CD8+ T cells sorted from PBMCs, obtained roughly 5 days after vaccination. The receptors derive from a man aged 45 to 65 who received an inactivated influenza vaccine.

This clonotype has more than one count but fewer than ten. The rearrangement links TRBV7-9 to TRBJ1-6; 8 bases fit TRBD1. The germline CDR1 and CDR2 sequences are SEHNR and FQNEAQ (reference sequence). Germline trimming cut 3 bases from V and 7 bases from J; bases unmatched to any gene: 8. This CDR3 contains 16 residues. The DNA of the CDR3 is TGTGCCAGCAGCTTCGACAGGGACAGGTTAAATTCACCCCTCCACTTT. Translating it yields CASSFDRDRLNSPLHF.

The chain couples TRBV6-1 to TRBJ1-5; D possibly corresponds to TRBD1 (5 bases). The CDR3 is 14 residues long. Germline V gene sequence: CDR1 MNHNS, CDR2 SASEGT. V lost 6 bases, J lost 6 bases, and 15 bases lay in between. CDR3 DNA: TGTGCCAGCAGCCACGGGCAGGGAGGTCAGCCCCAGCATTTT. Amino acids: CASSHGQGGQPQHF.

This CDR3 reads CASRRGGLFF. Written as DNA, the CDR3 is TGTGCCAGCCGGCGGGGTGGGCTGTTTTTT. The J gene is TRBJ2-2, the V gene TRBV7-2, with D possibly being TRBD2 (6 bases). The germline V gene encodes CDR1 SGHTA and CDR2 FQGNSA. This CDR3 contains 10 residues. V was shortened by 8 bases and J by 13 bases, with 11 bases between the two germline ends.

The chain combines TRBV9 with TRBJ2-7, with 12 nucleotides matching TRBD1. V shed 3 bases, J shed 5 bases, and the junction held 3 bases outside the gene matches. The CDR3 has 14 amino acids. CDR1 is SGDLS and CDR2 is YYNGEE in the germline V gene. Written as DNA, the CDR3 is TGTGCCAGCAGCGACCGGGACAGGGGGCACGAGCAGTACTTC. Translating it yields CASSDRDRGHEQYF. The full variable domain, with the rest looked up from reference TRBV9 and TRBJ2-7, is DSGVTQTPKHLITATGQRVTLRCSPRSGDLSVYWYQQSLDQGLQFLIQYYNGEERAKGNILERFSAQQFPDLHSELNLSSLELGDSALYFCASSDRDRGHEQYFGPGTRLTVT.

This clonotype has just a few counts. The genes are TRBV9 and TRBJ2-7; D is ambiguous. The V gene's germline CDR1 is SGDLS and CDR2 YYNGEE. V was trimmed by 4 bases and J by 6 bases, leaving 14 bases between them. This CDR3 is built from 13 residues. For the CDR3, the DNA is TGTGCCAGCAGCCCTCAGACCAAAGCCGAGCAGTACTTC. It codes for CASSPQTKAEQYF. Drawing the rest from reference TRBV9 and TRBJ2-7, the complete variable domain is DSGVTQTPKHLITATGQRVTLRCSPRSGDLSVYWYQQSLDQGLQFLIQYYNGEERAKGNILERFSAQQFPDLHSELNLSSLELGDSALYFCASSPQTKAEQYFGPGTRLTVT.

This clonotype was recorded a few times. The J gene is TRBJ2-7, the V gene TRBV16; either TRBD1 or TRBD2 may supply D (5 bases each). V lost 2 bases to trimming and J lost 3 bases, with 8 bases between them. This CDR3 is 13 amino acids long. Germline V lookup: CDR1 KGHSY, CDR2 FQNENV. The CDR3 spells CASSQGTHYEQYF. The CDR3 nucleotides read TGTGCCAGCAGCCAAGGGACCCACTACGAGCAGTACTTC.

This clonotype showed up just a few times. V gene TRBV20-1 combines with J gene TRBJ2-1; weak D call: TRBD2 (6 bases). The germline gives CDR1 DFQATT, CDR2 SNEGSKA (reference sequence). The CDR3 covers 11 residues. Trimming left V 7 bases short and J 3 bases short, with 7 bases between. The CDR3 DNA sequence: TGCAGTGGCGGGGTCTACAATGAGCAGTTCTTC. Amino acid sequence: CSGGVYNEQFF.

This clonotype was found a few times. The V call is TRBV20-1, the J call TRBJ1-3; 8 positions agree with TRBD1. The CDR3 is made up of 15 amino acids. Germline-derived CDR1 and CDR2 are DFQATT and SNEGSKA (reference sequence). With 2 bases clipped from V and 1 base from J, the junction kept 4 bases outside the gene matches. CDR3 protein: CSARLYRGSGNTIYF. The DNA for the CDR3 is TGCAGTGCTAGACTCTACAGGGGGTCTGGAAACACCATATATTTT.

This clonotype was picked up a small number of times. This sequence joins TRBV29-1 and TRBJ2-7; 9 nucleotides agree with TRBD2. The CDR3 length is 14 residues. CDR1 SQVTM and CDR2 ANQGSEA come from the germline V gene. Losses at the gene ends were 4 bases for V and 2 bases for J; bases not matched to a gene: 6. This chain's CDR3 is CSVARTSVTYEQYF. CDR3 bases: TGCAGCGTTGCTAGGACTAGCGTAACCTACGAGCAGTACTTC.

This chain connects TRBV5-6 to TRBJ2-1; 11 bases agree with TRBD1. Germline-derived CDR1 and CDR2 are SGHDT and YYEEEE. V was clipped by 4 bases and J by 6 bases; unmatched bases: 3. CDR3 size: 14 residues. CDR3 loop: CASSTGTGGNEQFF. DNA for the CDR3: TGTGCCAGCAGCACCGGGACAGGGGGCAATGAGCAGTTCTTC.

This clonotype occurred many times. The chain is built from TRBV20-1 and TRBJ2-1; TRBD2 is a possible D gene (6 bases). CDR3 size: 17 residues. CDR1 and CDR2 (germline): DFQATT, SNEGSKA (reference sequence). V lost 0 bases, J lost 0 bases, and 15 bases lay in between. CDR3 loop: CSARDTSGLSSYNEQFF. Written as DNA, the CDR3 is TGCAGTGCTAGAGATACCAGCGGGCTGAGCTCCTACAATGAGCAGTTCTTC.

This clonotype was recorded many times. The chain is built from TRBV30 and TRBJ2-2; D not certain. The CDR3 contains 13 residues. The V end was cut by 4 bases, the J end by 3 bases, with 9 bases between. CDR1 and CDR2 (germline): GTSNPN, SVGIG (reference sequence). The CDR3 region is CAWNVVDTGELFF. In DNA, the CDR3 is TGTGCCTGGAACGTGGTAGACACCGGGGAGCTGTTTTTT. Filled out from reference TRBV30 and TRBJ2-2, the complete variable domain reads SQTIHQWPATLVQPVGSPLSLECTVEGTSNPNLYWYRQAAGRGLQLLFYSVGIGQISSEVPQNLSASRPQDRQFILSSKKLLLSDSGFYLCAWNVVDTGELFFGEGSRLTVL.

The rearrangement links TRBV7-6 to TRBJ2-7, with TRBD2 matching 7 bases. Germline CDR1 reads SGHVS; CDR2 reads FNYEAQ. V was pared by 3 bases and J by 5 bases, with 7 bases of the junction left unmatched. The CDR3 is 14 residues long. DNA for the CDR3: TGTGCCAGCAGCTTGGGCGGGAGTAGGAACGAGCAGTACTTC. Amino acid sequence: CASSLGGSRNEQYF.

V and J are TRBV4-3 and TRBJ2-1; D may be TRBD1 or TRBD2 (5 bases each). V was clipped by 0 bases and J by 0 bases, with 12 bases between them. CDR1 is LGHNA and CDR2 is YSLEER in the germline V gene. This CDR3 spans 17 amino acids. The CDR3 is CASSQEVWGSSYNEQFF. In DNA, the CDR3 is TGCGCCAGCAGCCAAGAGGTGTGGGGGAGCTCCTACAATGAGCAGTTCTTC.

The chain carries TRBV11-2 and TRBJ1-2; D possibly corresponds to TRBD1 (6 bases). CDR1 SGHAT and CDR2 FQNNGV come from the germline V gene. Trimming left V 5 bases short and J 0 bases short, with 13 bases between. The CDR3 covers 15 residues. The CDR3, as DNA: TGTGCCAGCAGCCCGGGACACGCAGCTAACTATGGCTACACCTTC. It specifies CASSPGHAANYGYTF.

J is TRBJ2-1 and V is TRBV24-1, with TRBD2 matching 7 bases. With V trimmed by 8 bases and J by 0 bases, 15 bases remained unmatched. The CDR3 runs to 18 residues. Looked up from germline, CDR1 is KGHDR and CDR2 is SFDVKD. As DNA, the CDR3 is TGTGCCACCACCCTGGGAGGGACCGCTACAATCTCCTACAATGAGCAGTTCTTC. Protein sequence: CATTLGGTATISYNEQFF.

This chain links TRBV29-1 with TRBJ2-3, with TRBD2 matching 10 bases. The germline gives CDR1 SQVTM, CDR2 ANQGSEA. Trimming took 0 bases from V and 5 from J; bases not matched to a gene: 8. CDR3 size: 16 residues. The CDR3 region is CSVEDPAGGLGDTQYF. For the CDR3, the DNA is TGCAGCGTTGAAGACCCAGCGGGAGGGCTGGGAGATACGCAGTATTTT.

This clonotype occurred a few times. This sequence joins TRBV5-1 and TRBJ2-7; 9 bases match TRBD1. V gave up 0 bases and J gave up 3 bases; unmatched junction bases: 13. The CDR3 runs 18 residues. The germline V gene encodes CDR1 SGHRS and CDR2 YFSETQ. The CDR3 sequence is CASSLVPGQGSRVYEQYF. CDR3 bases: TGCGCCAGCAGCTTGGTCCCGGGACAGGGTTCGCGAGTCTACGAGCAGTACTTC.

This clonotype has more than one count but fewer than ten. The CDR3 DNA is TGTGCCAGCGTCTCTCCACCCTACGAGCAGTACTTC. Protein product: CASVSPPYEQYF. This chain connects TRBV7-9 to TRBJ2-7; D is undetermined. The CDR3 is 12 amino acids. Germline CDR1 SEHNR, CDR2 FQNEAQ (reference sequence). V lost 8 bases, J lost 2 bases, and 10 bases lay in between.

The table lists this clonotype with a few counts. This sequence joins TRBV6-1 and TRBJ2-2; D is unresolved. The CDR3 totals 15 residues. The germline V gene encodes CDR1 MNHNS and CDR2 SASEGT. The V gene lost 8 bases and the J gene lost 5 bases, with 18 bases spanning the gap. The CDR3 bases are TGTGCCAGCCCACATCTTCGCTGTTTTACCGGGGAGCTGTTTTTT. The encoded protein is CASPHLRCFTGELFF.